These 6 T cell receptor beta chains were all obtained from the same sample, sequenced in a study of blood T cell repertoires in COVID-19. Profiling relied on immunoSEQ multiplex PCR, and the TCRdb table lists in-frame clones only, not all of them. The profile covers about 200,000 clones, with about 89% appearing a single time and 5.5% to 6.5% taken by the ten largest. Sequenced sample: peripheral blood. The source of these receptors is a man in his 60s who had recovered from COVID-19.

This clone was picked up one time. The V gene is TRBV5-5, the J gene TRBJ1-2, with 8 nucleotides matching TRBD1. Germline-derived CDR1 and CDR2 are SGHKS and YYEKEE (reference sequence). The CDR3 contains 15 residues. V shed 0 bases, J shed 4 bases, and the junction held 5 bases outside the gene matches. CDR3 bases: TGTGCCAGCAGCTTGGGTCCGGGACAGGTCTATGGCTACACCTTC. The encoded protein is CASSLGPGQVYGYTF.

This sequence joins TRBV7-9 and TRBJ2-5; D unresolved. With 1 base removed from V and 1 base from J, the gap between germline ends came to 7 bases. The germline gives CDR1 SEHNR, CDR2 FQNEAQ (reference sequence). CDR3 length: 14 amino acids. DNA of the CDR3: TGTGCCAGCAGCTTAGTACTCATCCAAGAGACCCAGTACTTC. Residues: CASSLVLIQETQYF.

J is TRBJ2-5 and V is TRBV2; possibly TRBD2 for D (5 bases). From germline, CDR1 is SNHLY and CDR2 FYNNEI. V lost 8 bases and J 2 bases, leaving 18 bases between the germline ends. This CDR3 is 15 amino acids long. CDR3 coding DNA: TGTGCCAGCCTCCCCGTGGTAGGGAGACAAGAGACCCAGTACTTC. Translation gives CASLPVVGRQETQYF.

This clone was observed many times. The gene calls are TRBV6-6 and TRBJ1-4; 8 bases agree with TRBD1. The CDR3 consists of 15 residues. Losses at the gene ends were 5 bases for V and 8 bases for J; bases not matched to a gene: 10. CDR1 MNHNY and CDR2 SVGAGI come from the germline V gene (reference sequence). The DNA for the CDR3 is TGTGCCAGCAGTCTACAGGACAGGGTGAGGGAAAAACTGTTTTTT. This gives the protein CASSLQDRVREKLFF.

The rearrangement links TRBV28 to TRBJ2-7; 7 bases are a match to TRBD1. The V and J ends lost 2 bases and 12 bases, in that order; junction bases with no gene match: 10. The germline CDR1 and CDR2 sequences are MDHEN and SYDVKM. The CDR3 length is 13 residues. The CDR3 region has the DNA TGTGCCAGCAGTTTACCGGACAGGAAGGTTGGGTACTTC. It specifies CASSLPDRKVGYF.

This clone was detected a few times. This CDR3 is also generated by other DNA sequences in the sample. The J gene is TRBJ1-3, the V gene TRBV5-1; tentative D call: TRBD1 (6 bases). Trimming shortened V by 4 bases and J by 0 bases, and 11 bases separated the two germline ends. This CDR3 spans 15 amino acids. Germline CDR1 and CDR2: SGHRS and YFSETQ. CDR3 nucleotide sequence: TGCGCCAGCAGCCTGGACAGATCCTCTGGAAACACCATATATTTT. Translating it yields CASSLDRSSGNTIYF.